This T cell receptor (beta chain) appears in the sequencing data of a study of Ad26.COV2.S vaccination and SARS-CoV-2 variants. Study findings and constraints: Spike-specific TCR breadth ran higher among vaccine recipients than placebo recipients.

Documented treatment: roughly 18 received Ad26.COV2.S at low or high dose, single or two shots; about 5 received placebo; per-sample allocation not given. Sampling was performed 63 days after the first vaccine or placebo injection. To note about this clone: The antigen is undetermined.

Here immunoSEQ multiplex PCR was the method, and the copy in TCRdb shows in-frame clones only, minus some. The sample lists about 400,000 clones; roughly 85% were seen once. This TCR was recovered from a person between 18 and 65 years old who received the Ad26.COV2.S COVID-19 vaccine or a placebo. Sequencing was performed on peripheral blood, taken in a trial of Ad26.COV2.S vaccine versus placebo.

The CDR3 bases are TGCGCCAGCAGCCAAGAGGGGGGGCTGGGAGCTTTCTTT. This encodes CASSQEGGLGAFF. The V call is TRBV4-3, the J call TRBJ1-1; D is perhaps TRBD1 (6 bases). CDR3 length: 13 amino acids. V was cut by 0 bases and J by 10 bases, with 12 bases left in between. Germline CDR1 is LGHNA and CDR2 is YSLEER.